The sequence of this T cell receptor (beta chain) was determined in a study of blood T cell repertoires in COVID-19. In the study overall: The study drew acute and convalescent COVID-19 samples from the United States, Italy and Spain. Nucleic acid was either cDNA or gDNA, and it came from T cells, B-cell-depleted T cells, or PBMCs.

The CDR3 runs to 16 residues. With V trimmed by 5 bases and J by 4 bases, 8 bases remained unmatched. Per the germline V gene, CDR1 is SNHLY and CDR2 is FYNNEI. Original processing notes: Quantification of nucleated cells was approximated via reference gene primer amplification. This table comes from immunoSEQ multiplex PCR, and its TCRdb copy is limited to in-frame clones, with some not included. V and J calls and clone size are copied from that table; D and trimming were computed from the DNA. The sample records 62,000 or so clones, 80% to 90% being singletons. The V call is TRBV2, the J call TRBJ2-5; 12 bases are a match to TRBD2. The sample was peripheral blood. The source of this sequence is a man aged 50 or older with acute or convalescent COVID-19. Here the CDR3 reads CASSPLPLAGGETQYF. The CDR3 region has the DNA TGTGCCAGCAGTCCTCTACCACTAGCGGGGGGAGAGACCCAGTACTTC.